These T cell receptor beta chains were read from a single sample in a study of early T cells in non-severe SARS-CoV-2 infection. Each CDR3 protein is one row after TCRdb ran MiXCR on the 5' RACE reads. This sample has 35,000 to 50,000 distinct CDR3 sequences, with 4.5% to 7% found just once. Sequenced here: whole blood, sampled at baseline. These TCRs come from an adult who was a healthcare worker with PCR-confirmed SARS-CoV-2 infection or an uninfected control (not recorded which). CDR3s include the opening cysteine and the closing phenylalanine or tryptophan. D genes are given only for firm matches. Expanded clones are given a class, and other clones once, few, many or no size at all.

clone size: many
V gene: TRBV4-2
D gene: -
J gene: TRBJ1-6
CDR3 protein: CASSQDGPSGSPLHF
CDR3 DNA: TGTGCCAGCAGCCAAGATGGCCCCTCTGGGTCACCCCTCCACTTT

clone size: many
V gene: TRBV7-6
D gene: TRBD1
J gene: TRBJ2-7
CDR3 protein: CASSLAGTGIYEQYF
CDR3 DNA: TGTGCCAGCAGCTTAGCCGGGACAGGGATCTACGAGCAGTACTTC

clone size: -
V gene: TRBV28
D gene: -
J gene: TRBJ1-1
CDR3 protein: CASRVNTEAFF
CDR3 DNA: TGTGCAAGTAGGGTTAACACTGAAGCTTTCTTT

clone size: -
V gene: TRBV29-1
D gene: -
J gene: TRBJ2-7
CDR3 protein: CSAREGRRSYEQYF
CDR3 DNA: TGCAGCGCTAGAGAAGGGCGACGATCCTACGAGCAGTACTTC

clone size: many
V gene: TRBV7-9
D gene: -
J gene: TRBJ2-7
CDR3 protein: CASSFRTIEQYF
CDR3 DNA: TGTGCCAGCAGCTTCAGGACCATAGAGCAGTACTTC

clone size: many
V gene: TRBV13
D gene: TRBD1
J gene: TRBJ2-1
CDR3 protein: CASSYPDRANEQFF
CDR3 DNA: TGTGCCAGCAGCTACCCAGACAGGGCCAATGAGCAGTTCTTC

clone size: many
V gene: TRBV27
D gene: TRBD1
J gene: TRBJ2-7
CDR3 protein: CASSFGQVSSYEQYF
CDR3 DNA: TGTGCCAGCAGTTTTGGACAGGTCAGCTCCTACGAGCAGTACTTC

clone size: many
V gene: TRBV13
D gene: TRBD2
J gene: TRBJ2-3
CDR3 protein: CASSSSGTSGRATQYF
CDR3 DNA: TGTGCCAGCAGCTCCTCCGGGACTAGCGGGAGGGCTACGCAGTATTTT

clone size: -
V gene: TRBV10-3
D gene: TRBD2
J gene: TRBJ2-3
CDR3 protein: CAISQTSQGPDTQYF
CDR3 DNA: TGTGCCATCAGCCAGACTAGCCAAGGTCCAGATACGCAGTATTTT

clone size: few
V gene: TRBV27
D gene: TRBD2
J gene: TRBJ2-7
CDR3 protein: CASSSDLTSTLSEQYF
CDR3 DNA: TGTGCCAGCAGTTCCGACCTGACTAGCACACTCTCCGAGCAGTACTTC

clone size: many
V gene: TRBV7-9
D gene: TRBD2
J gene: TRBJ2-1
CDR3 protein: CASSTLGTSIDEQFF
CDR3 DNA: TGTGCCAGCAGCACCCTGGGGACTAGTATTGATGAGCAGTTCTTC

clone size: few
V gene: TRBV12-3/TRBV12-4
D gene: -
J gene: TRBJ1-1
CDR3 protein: CASSLRQTNTEAFF
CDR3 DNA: TGTGCCAGCAGTTTGAGGCAGACGAACACTGAAGCTTTCTTT

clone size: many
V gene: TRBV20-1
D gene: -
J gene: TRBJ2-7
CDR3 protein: CSARVGTFGTDEQYF
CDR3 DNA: TGCAGTGCTAGAGTCGGTACTTTTGGAACTGACGAGCAGTACTTC

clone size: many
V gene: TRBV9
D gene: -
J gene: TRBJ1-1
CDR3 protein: CASSAGGATNTEAFF
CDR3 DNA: TGTGCCAGCAGCGCCGGCGGCGCGACGAACACTGAAGCTTTCTTT

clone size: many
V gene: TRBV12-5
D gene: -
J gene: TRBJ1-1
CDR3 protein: CASGFLWDGGGNEAFF
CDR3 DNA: TGTGCTAGTGGTTTCCTCTGGGACGGCGGGGGTAATGAGGCTTTCTTT

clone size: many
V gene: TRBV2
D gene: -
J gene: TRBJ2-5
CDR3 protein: CASSLQGVLQETQYF
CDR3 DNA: TGTGCCAGCAGTCTCCAGGGAGTCCTCCAAGAGACCCAGTACTTC

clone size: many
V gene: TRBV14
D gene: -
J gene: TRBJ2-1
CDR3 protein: CASSQDFGLPRSGEQFF
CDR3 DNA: TGTGCCAGCAGCCAAGATTTCGGACTACCCAGATCCGGAGAGCAGTTCTTC

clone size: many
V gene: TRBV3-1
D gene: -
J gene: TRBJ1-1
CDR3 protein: CASSEDGPFDTEAFF
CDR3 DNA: TGTGCCAGCAGCGAAGACGGTCCTTTTGACACTGAAGCTTTCTTT

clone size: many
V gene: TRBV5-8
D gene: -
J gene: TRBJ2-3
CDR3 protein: CASSLMQVVF
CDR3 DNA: TGTGCCAGCAGCTTGATGCAGGTCGTTTTT

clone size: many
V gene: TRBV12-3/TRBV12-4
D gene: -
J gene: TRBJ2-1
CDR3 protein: CASRMGTKGDEQFF
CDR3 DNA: TGTGCCAGCAGGATGGGGACAAAGGGGGATGAGCAGTTCTTC

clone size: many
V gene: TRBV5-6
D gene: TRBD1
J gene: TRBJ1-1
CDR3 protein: CASGLGQRMNTEAFF
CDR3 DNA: TGTGCCAGCGGCCTGGGACAGCGAATGAACACTGAAGCTTTCTTT

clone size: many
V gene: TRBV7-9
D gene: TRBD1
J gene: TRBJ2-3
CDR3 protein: CASSLADRGPSSDTQYF
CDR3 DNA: TGTGCCAGCAGCTTAGCCGACAGGGGTCCGTCGTCAGATACGCAGTATTTT

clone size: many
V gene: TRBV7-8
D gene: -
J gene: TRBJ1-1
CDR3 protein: CASSSSRASGRDTEAFF
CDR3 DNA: -

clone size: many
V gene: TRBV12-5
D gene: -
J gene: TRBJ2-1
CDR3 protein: CASTGRRSSYNEQFF
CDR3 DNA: TGTGCTAGTACGGGTCGGCGTAGCTCCTACAATGAGCAGTTCTTC

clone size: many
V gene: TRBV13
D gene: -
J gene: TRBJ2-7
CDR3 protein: CASRYRTDSTLEQYF
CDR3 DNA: TGTGCCAGCAGATATCGGACGGATTCTACGCTGGAGCAGTACTTC

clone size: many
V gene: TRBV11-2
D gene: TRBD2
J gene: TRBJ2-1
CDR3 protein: CASTTQAGRSYNEQFF
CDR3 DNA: TGTGCCAGCACGACCCAAGCGGGGAGGTCCTACAATGAGCAGTTCTTC

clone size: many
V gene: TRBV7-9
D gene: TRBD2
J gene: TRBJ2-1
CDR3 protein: CASSSLAGSSYNEQFF
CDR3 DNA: TGTGCCAGCAGCTCTCTAGCGGGGTCTTCATACAATGAGCAGTTCTTC

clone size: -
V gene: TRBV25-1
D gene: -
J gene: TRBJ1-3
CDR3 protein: CASSDRVAGNTIYF
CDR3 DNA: TGTGCCAGCAGTGATAGGGTTGCTGGAAACACCATATATTTT

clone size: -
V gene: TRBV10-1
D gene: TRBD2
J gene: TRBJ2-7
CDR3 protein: CASTPGLAGGPGEQYF
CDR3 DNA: TGCGCCAGCACCCCGGGACTAGCGGGAGGGCCGGGCGAGCAGTACTTC

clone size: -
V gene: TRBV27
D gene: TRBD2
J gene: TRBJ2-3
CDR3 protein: CANSGRAVGTDTQYF
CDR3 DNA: TGTGCCAATAGCGGGAGGGCCGTCGGGACAGATACGCAGTATTTT

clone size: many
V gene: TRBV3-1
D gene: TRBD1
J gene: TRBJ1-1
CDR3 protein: CASSIGTGPRNTEAFF
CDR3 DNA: TGTGCCAGCAGCATCGGGACAGGACCGCGGAACACTGAAGCTTTCTTT

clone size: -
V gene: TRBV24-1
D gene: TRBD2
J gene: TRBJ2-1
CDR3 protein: CATSLAGSYNEQFF
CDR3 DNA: TGTGCCACCAGCCTAGCGGGATCCTACAATGAGCAGTTCTTC

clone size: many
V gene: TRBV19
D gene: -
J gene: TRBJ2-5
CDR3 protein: CASRQAGETQYF
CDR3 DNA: TGTGCCAGTAGACAGGCGGGCGAGACCCAGTACTTC

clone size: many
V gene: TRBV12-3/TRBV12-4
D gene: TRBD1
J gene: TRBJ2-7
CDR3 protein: CASSHRGSYEQYF
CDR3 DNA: TGTGCCAGCAGCCACAGGGGTTCCTACGAGCAGTACTTC

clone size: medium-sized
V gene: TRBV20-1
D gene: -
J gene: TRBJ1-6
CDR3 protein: CSARGLTGPELPLHF
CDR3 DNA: TGCAGTGCTAGAGGCCTCACAGGTCCTGAGTTACCCCTCCACTTT

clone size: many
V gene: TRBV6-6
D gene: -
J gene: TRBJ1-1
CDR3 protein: CASSYSTVLQAFF
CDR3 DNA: TGTGCCAGCAGTTACTCGACAGTCTTACAAGCTTTCTTT

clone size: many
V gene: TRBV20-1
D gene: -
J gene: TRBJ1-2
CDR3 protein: CSAGTQTNYGYTF
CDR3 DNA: TGCAGTGCGGGGACTCAAACTAACTATGGCTACACCTTC

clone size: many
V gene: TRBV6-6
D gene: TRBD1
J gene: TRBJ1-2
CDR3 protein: CASSPGQVYGYTF
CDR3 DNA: TGTGCCAGCAGTCCGGGACAGGTCTATGGCTACACCTTC

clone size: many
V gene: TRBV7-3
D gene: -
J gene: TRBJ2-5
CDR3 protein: CASSPGRHETQYF
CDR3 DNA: TGTGCCAGCAGCCCAGGACGGCATGAGACCCAGTACTTC

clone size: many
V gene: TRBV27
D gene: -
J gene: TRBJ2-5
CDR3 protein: CATHRLNQETQYF
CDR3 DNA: TGTGCCACCCACCGACTAAACCAAGAGACCCAGTACTTC

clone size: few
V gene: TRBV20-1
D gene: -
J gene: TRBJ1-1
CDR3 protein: CSAREYGRENTEAFF
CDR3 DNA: TGCAGTGCTAGAGAGTACGGCAGGGAGAACACTGAAGCTTTCTTT

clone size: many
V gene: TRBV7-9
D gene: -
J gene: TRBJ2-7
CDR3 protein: CASSPSGTHELLDEQYF
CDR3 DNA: TGTGCCAGCAGCCCCAGTGGGACACACGAGCTCCTGGACGAGCAGTACTTC

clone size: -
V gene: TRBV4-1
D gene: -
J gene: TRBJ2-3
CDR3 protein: CASRVRDNYPDTQYF
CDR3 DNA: TGCGCCAGCAGGGTCCGGGACAATTACCCAGATACGCAGTATTTT

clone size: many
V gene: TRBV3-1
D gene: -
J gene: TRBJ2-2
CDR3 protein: CASRSLGSGGELFF
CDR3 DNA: TGTGCCAGCAGATCCTTGGGATCTGGCGGGGAGCTGTTTTTT

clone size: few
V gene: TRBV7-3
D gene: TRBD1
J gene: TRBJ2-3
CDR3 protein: CASSLQGITDTQYF
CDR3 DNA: TGTGCCAGCAGCCTACAGGGGATCACAGATACGCAGTATTTT